This TCR beta chain was captured in a study of T cell responses to AZD1222 COVID-19 vaccine. Whole-study context: Whether given at about 4 or about 12 weeks, second doses were pooled. Regarding the study as a whole: CD4 TCRs linked to vaccination spanned spike, dominating at 160-218 and 743-854. Just a handful of people given AZD1222 tested seropositive at baseline.

About this clone: Its antigen is not known.

Data came from immunoSEQ multiplex PCR; TCRdb stores just in-frame clones and leaves some out. The sample includes about 140,000 clones, around four fifths seen only once; the top ten take 4.1%. The material sequenced was peripheral blood, taken on day 0 of AZD1222 vaccination. The sequence came from an adult in good health.

Here the CDR3 reads CASGDRIYGYTF. CDR3 coding DNA: TGTGCCAGCGGGGACAGGATATATGGCTACACCTTC. J is TRBJ1-2 and V is TRBV6-5; 8 bases are a match to TRBD1. Trimming removed 8 bases from V and 5 bases from J; junction bases left unmatched: 4. This CDR3 is built from 12 residues. From germline, CDR1 is MNHEY and CDR2 SVGAGI.